Listed below are T cell receptor beta chains from one sample, sequenced in a study of response to subunit inactivated influenza vaccine. TCRdb independently ran MiXCR on the RT-PCR reads; one entry per CDR3 protein. The data hold 650,000 or so distinct CDR3 sequences, with 14% observed a single time. Material: PBMCs from blood, obtained approximately 15 days before vaccination. The receptors derive from a man aged 50 to 60 who received an inactivated influenza vaccine. Each CDR3 is given with its conserved first and last residue. The order of the fields is clone size, V gene, D gene, J gene, CDR3 DNA, CDR3 protein. The D gene is left open where the match is weak. Only some rows state a clone size, as once, few, many or a class for expanded clones.

size: NA
V: TRBV15
D: NA
J: TRBJ2-7
DNA: TGTGCCACCAGCAGAGGAGTAGGAGGGTACGAGCAGTACTTC
CDR3: CATSRGVGGYEQYF

size: NA
V: TRBV18
D: NA
J: TRBJ2-7
DNA: TGTGCCAGCTCACCCGCTGGAGGGCTTACCTACGAGCAGTACTTC
CDR3: CASSPAGGLTYEQYF

size: NA
V: TRBV7-2
D: TRBD1
J: TRBJ1-6
DNA: TGTGCCAGCAGCTCACCGGGACAGGGTCCAGCCCTCCACTTT
CDR3: CASSSPGQGPALHF

size: many
V: TRBV29-1
D: NA
J: TRBJ2-2
DNA: TGCAGCGTTGAAGATTGGAACAGGGGGGGCCCCGGGGAGCTGTTTTTT
CDR3: CSVEDWNRGGPGELFF

size: many
V: TRBV5-1
D: NA
J: TRBJ2-6
DNA: TGCGCCAGCAGCCCGCCTGGGGCCAACGTCCTGACTTTC
CDR3: CASSPPGANVLTF

size: NA
V: TRBV7-2
D: NA
J: TRBJ1-5
DNA: TGTGCCAGCAGCCCCCTTGAAGGCGGACTCGAGCCCCAGCATTTT
CDR3: CASSPLEGGLEPQHF

size: few
V: TRBV27
D: NA
J: TRBJ2-3
DNA: TGTGCCAGCTCTCCCCCTGGGACCGAAGCGGCCGCAGATACGCAGTATTTT
CDR3: CASSPPGTEAAADTQYF

size: few
V: TRBV4-3
D: TRBD1
J: TRBJ1-4
DNA: TGCGCCAGCAGCCAATTGACAGGGGAGAATGAAAAACTGTTTTTT
CDR3: CASSQLTGENEKLFF

size: NA
V: TRBV7-2
D: TRBD1
J: TRBJ2-7
DNA: TGTGCCAGCAGCTCTAGACAGGGGGATTACAAGCAGTACTTC
CDR3: CASSSRQGDYKQYF

size: NA
V: TRBV7-9
D: TRBD2
J: TRBJ2-1
DNA: TGTGCCAGCAGCTTAGGTCGCAGCGGGAGGTCCTACAATGAGCAGTTCTTC
CDR3: CASSLGRSGRSYNEQFF

size: NA
V: TRBV10-3
D: NA
J: TRBJ1-5
DNA: TGTGCCATCAGTGGGGACCTAGGGGCCAATCAGCCCCAGCATTTT
CDR3: CAISGDLGANQPQHF

size: many
V: TRBV5-1
D: NA
J: TRBJ2-3
DNA: TGCGCCAGCAGCTTGGCCCAGGGCACAGATACGCAGTATTTT
CDR3: CASSLAQGTDTQYF

size: NA
V: TRBV29-1
D: TRBD2
J: TRBJ2-5
DNA: TGCAGCGTTGTCCTAGCGGGAGGATGGGAGACCCAGTACTTC
CDR3: CSVVLAGGWETQYF

size: NA
V: TRBV7-2
D: NA
J: TRBJ2-2
DNA: TGTGCCAGCAGCTTAGGGGGGGGCGCGACCCGCACCGGGGAGCTGTTTTTT
CDR3: CASSLGGGATRTGELFF

size: NA
V: TRBV4-3
D: NA
J: TRBJ2-7
DNA: TGCGCCAGCAGCCAAGGGCTGGAGGGAACCTACGAGCAGTACTTC
CDR3: CASSQGLEGTYEQYF

size: few
V: TRBV7-3
D: NA
J: TRBJ1-1
DNA: TGTGCCAGCAGCCCCAACGGGGGTTTCATGAACACTGAAGCTTTCTTT
CDR3: CASSPNGGFMNTEAFF

size: few
V: TRBV9
D: NA
J: TRBJ2-1
DNA: TGTGCCAGCAGCGGCCGGGGGTGGTTGTTTGATGAGCAGTTCTTC
CDR3: CASSGRGWLFDEQFF

size: many
V: TRBV27
D: NA
J: TRBJ1-4
DNA: TGTGCCAGCAGTTTAGGGACAACATCGGAAAAACTGTTTTTT
CDR3: CASSLGTTSEKLFF

size: many
V: TRBV29-1
D: TRBD1
J: TRBJ2-1
DNA: TGCAGCGTTGCGCGAACAGGGGTGAATGAGCAGTTCTTC
CDR3: CSVARTGVNEQFF

size: few
V: TRBV3-1
D: TRBD2
J: TRBJ2-5
DNA: TGTGCCAGCACTTCAAGCAGTGGCGGGGGGGCGGGGGAGACCCAGTACTTC
CDR3: CASTSSSGGGAGETQYF

size: NA
V: TRBV24-1
D: NA
J: TRBJ2-7
DNA: TGTGCCACCAGTAAACTCCACGGCGAGCAGTACTTC
CDR3: CATSKLHGEQYF

size: many
V: TRBV9
D: TRBD1
J: TRBJ2-3
DNA: TGTGCCAGCAGCCCAGACAGGGGGCGGACAGATACGCAGTATTTT
CDR3: CASSPDRGRTDTQYF

size: many
V: TRBV5-6
D: NA
J: TRBJ2-7
DNA: TGTGCCAGCAGCTTGGTTGTGGAGGGTCGCAGCGAGCAGTACTTC
CDR3: CASSLVVEGRSEQYF

size: many
V: TRBV12-3/TRBV12-4
D: TRBD1
J: TRBJ1-6
DNA: TGTGCCAGCAGTCCAGACAGGGGCTACAATTCACCCCTCCACTTT
CDR3: CASSPDRGYNSPLHF

size: few
V: TRBV10-3
D: NA
J: TRBJ1-5
DNA: TGTGCCATCAGTTTTGACCGAAATCAGCCCCAGCATTTT
CDR3: CAISFDRNQPQHF

size: NA
V: TRBV2
D: NA
J: TRBJ2-5
DNA: TGTGCCAGCACTCAATCTAGGCAAGAGACCCAGTACTTC
CDR3: CASTQSRQETQYF

size: few
V: TRBV12-3/TRBV12-4
D: NA
J: TRBJ2-7
DNA: TGTGCCAGCAGTCAGACTCCGCGCGAGCAGTACTTC
CDR3: CASSQTPREQYF

size: NA
V: TRBV7-8
D: NA
J: TRBJ2-1
DNA: TGTGCCAGCAGCTTAGTACAGGGCTCTGGGCAGTTCTTC
CDR3: CASSLVQGSGQFF

size: NA
V: TRBV20-1
D: TRBD2
J: TRBJ2-1
DNA: TGCAGTGTCAGGTCCCAGCGGGGGACCTACAATGAGCAGTTCTTC
CDR3: CSVRSQRGTYNEQFF

size: NA
V: TRBV6-6
D: NA
J: TRBJ1-1
DNA: TGTGCCAGCAGTTCACTCGCAGGGGAAGCTTTCTTT
CDR3: CASSSLAGEAFF

size: NA
V: TRBV12-3/TRBV12-4
D: NA
J: TRBJ2-1
DNA: TGTGCCAGCACCCTACTTGCTAATGAGCAGTTCTTC
CDR3: CASTLLANEQFF

size: few
V: TRBV6-2/TRBV6-3
D: NA
J: TRBJ2-6
DNA: TGTGCCAGCAGGGATACAACAGGGAGCTCTGGGGCCAACGTCCTGACTTTC
CDR3: CASRDTTGSSGANVLTF

size: NA
V: TRBV5-1
D: NA
J: TRBJ1-2
DNA: TGCGCCAGCAGCTTGGACGGCCTCGGCGGCTACACCTTC
CDR3: CASSLDGLGGYTF

size: many
V: TRBV12-3/TRBV12-4
D: TRBD2
J: TRBJ2-1
DNA: TGTGCCAGCAAGAGCGGGAGTGCGTACAATGAGCAGTTCTTC
CDR3: CASKSGSAYNEQFF

size: many
V: TRBV7-2
D: NA
J: TRBJ2-1
DNA: TGTGCCAGCAGCCCTGGGTCTTACAATGAGCAGTTCTTC
CDR3: CASSPGSYNEQFF

size: few
V: TRBV6-1
D: NA
J: TRBJ2-2
DNA: TGTGCCAGCAGCTCATCTGTATGGACCGGGGAGCTGTTTTTT
CDR3: CASSSSVWTGELFF

size: many
V: TRBV11-2
D: TRBD2
J: TRBJ2-7
DNA: TGTGCCAGCAGCTTAGTAAATTACGGGACTAGCGGCTTTTACGAGCAGTACTTC
CDR3: CASSLVNYGTSGFYEQYF

size: NA
V: TRBV27
D: TRBD2
J: TRBJ2-4
DNA: TGTGCCAGCCACGACGCGGGGGGAAACATTCAGTACTTC
CDR3: CASHDAGGNIQYF

size: NA
V: TRBV5-1
D: NA
J: TRBJ2-1
DNA: TGCGCCAGCAGCTTGCACGGGTCGCAAACCTACAATGAGCAGTTCTTC
CDR3: CASSLHGSQTYNEQFF

size: few
V: TRBV10-3
D: NA
J: TRBJ2-1
DNA: TGTGCCATCAGGGGAGACAGGAAACTACTCTCCTACAATGAGCAGTTCTTC
CDR3: CAIRGDRKLLSYNEQFF

size: many
V: TRBV4-3
D: TRBD2
J: TRBJ2-3
DNA: TGCGCCAGCAGCCAAGATCCCCTACTAGCGGGTAGGGCAGATACGCAGTATTTT
CDR3: CASSQDPLLAGRADTQYF

size: NA
V: TRBV6-2/TRBV6-3
D: TRBD2
J: TRBJ2-2
DNA: TGTGCCAGCAGTTACGGGCTAGCGGGAGGCTCCGCCACCGGGGAGCTGTTTTTT
CDR3: CASSYGLAGGSATGELFF

size: NA
V: TRBV15
D: NA
J: TRBJ1-1
DNA: TGTGCCACCAGCAGTGGATCCTTCGCAGCTTTCTTT
CDR3: CATSSGSFAAFF

size: NA
V: TRBV28
D: NA
J: TRBJ2-1
DNA: TGTGCCAGTAGCCGGGGTCTTTTTGAGCAGTTCTTC
CDR3: CASSRGLFEQFF

size: NA
V: TRBV29-1
D: NA
J: TRBJ1-1
DNA: TGCAGCGTTGAACCTAGACTGGGGAACACTGAAGCTTTCTTT
CDR3: CSVEPRLGNTEAFF